This TCR beta chain was obtained from a study of shared clonotypes between healthy human individuals. CDR3 length equals 15 residues. Unmatched junction bases numbered 7, after V lost 6 bases and J lost 7 bases. Germline V gene lookup returns CDR1 SGHAT and CDR2 FQNNGV. Method: immunoSEQ multiplex PCR; TCRdb's copy keeps in-frame clones and lacks some. This table holds about 2.3 million clones, over 90% found once. Turning to this clone: Antigen unknown.

Study findings and constraints: Against clonotypes common to all four donors, non-shared ones had lower generation probabilities.

The chain uses TRBV11-2 and TRBJ1-5; 12 bases agree with TRBD1. The sequence came from a man aged 18 to 29 in good health. Some clones in this sample may be carry-over from other donors' samples. Sequencing was performed on naive CD4+ T cells from PBMCs. Described subset: CD45RA+ positively selected. This chain's CDR3 is CASSPGTGGWQPQHF. The DNA for the CDR3 is TGTGCCAGCAGTCCTGGGACAGGGGGCTGGCAGCCCCAGCATTTT.